The 22 T cell receptor beta chains reported below all come from one sample, sequenced in a study of cytomegalovirus exposure and HLA in healthy donors (dated by TCRdb to about 2017). Libraries were made using the immunoSEQ multiplex PCR assay. For the multiplex PCR, a mixture combining 60 forward primers for TCR Vbeta segments and 13 reverse primers for TCR Jbeta segments was used. Imported from immuneACCESS, the table was reduced by TCRdb to in-frame sequences with V and J called. These copies leave out some clones; in studies compared against another copy, an unresolved V gene accounts for under half, and the cause of the remainder is not known. A total of roughly 90,000 clones appear in this sample, about 88% of them only once. Together, the top ten hold 2.1% of the sample. Sequencing input: PBMCs. These receptors originate from a man aged 18 to 29 in good health and CMV-seronegative.

The chain combines TRBV9 with TRBJ2-7, with D perhaps matching TRBD2 (6 bases). Trimming took off 0 bases at V and 2 bases at J, with 15 bases between the two ends. The CDR3 runs to 16 residues. Germline CDR1 and CDR2: SGDLS and YYNGEE. CDR3 region: CASSVGAGPTTYEQYF. CDR3 coding DNA: TGTGCCAGCAGCGTAGGTGCGGGGCCTACTACCTACGAGCAGTACTTC.

This chain connects TRBV5-4 to TRBJ1-1, with a weak D call TRBD1 (5 bases). V gave up 1 base and J gave up 7 bases, with 14 bases separating them. The CDR3 covers 14 residues. Per germline, CDR1 SGHNT and CDR2 YYREEE (reference sequence). CDR3 sequence reads: CASSLLGQGIEAFF. DNA of the CDR3: TGTGCCAGCAGCTTGCTCGGCCAGGGAATTGAAGCTTTCTTT.

V usage is TRBV6-1 and J usage is TRBJ1-5, with TRBD1 matching 10 bases. V was pared by 6 bases and J by 2 bases, with 4 bases of the junction left unmatched. The V gene's germline CDR1 is MNHNS and CDR2 SASEGT. The CDR3 has 15 amino acids. Here the CDR3 reads CASSPDRGGNQPQHF. The CDR3 DNA is TGTGCCAGCAGCCCGGACAGGGGGGGCAATCAGCCCCAGCATTTT.

The rearrangement uses TRBV4-2 and TRBJ2-1, with 13 positions matching TRBD2. J was trimmed by 12 bases and V by 0 bases; bases with no gene match: 5. The germline V gene encodes CDR1 LGHNA and CDR2 YNFKEQ. This CDR3 region has 15 residues. The CDR3 sequence: CASSQDQLAGGRQFF. DNA for the CDR3: TGTGCCAGCAGCCAAGATCAACTAGCGGGAGGGCGGCAGTTCTTC.

The V gene is TRBV6-5, the J gene TRBJ1-1; 7 bases are shared with TRBD1. CDR3 size: 13 residues. Germline CDR1 is MNHEY and CDR2 is SVGAGI. V lost 7 bases, J lost 8 bases, and 10 bases stayed unmatched. CDR3 loop: CASNGQADREAFF. The CDR3 DNA reads as TGTGCCAGCAACGGACAGGCCGATAGGGAAGCTTTCTTT.

In its sample, this clone was seen once. The chain couples TRBV15 to TRBJ2-7, with a possible D match to TRBD1 (5 bases). V lost 6 bases and J 2 bases, leaving 11 bases between the germline ends. In germline, CDR1 is LNHNV, CDR2 YYDKDF (reference sequence). This CDR3 is 13 amino acids long. The CDR3 protein is CATSPGNPYEQYF. Here the CDR3 DNA reads TGTGCCACCAGTCCAGGGAACCCCTACGAGCAGTACTTC.

The genes are TRBV4-3 and TRBJ2-1; D might be TRBD2 (5 bases). CDR3 length equals 14 residues. V was clipped by 2 bases and J by 3 bases, with 8 bases between them. The germline V gene encodes CDR1 LGHNA and CDR2 YSLEER. CDR3 in DNA: TGCGCCAGCAGCCAACGGACTGGCTACAATGAGCAGTTCTTC. Protein: CASSQRTGYNEQFF.

This clone has a handful of counts. V and J are TRBV7-9 and TRBJ2-1; 8 bases map to TRBD1. The germline V gene has CDR1 SEHNR and CDR2 FQNEAQ (reference sequence). V shed 1 base, J shed 3 bases, and the junction held 2 bases outside the gene matches. The CDR3 sequence is 15 residues long. Here the CDR3 DNA reads TGTGCCAGCAGCTTAGGGACAGGGTTCTACAATGAGCAGTTCTTC. As protein: CASSLGTGFYNEQFF.

This rearrangement joins TRBV18 to TRBJ2-7; 7 bases are shared with TRBD1. Germline trimming cut 6 bases from V and 0 bases from J; bases unmatched to any gene: 8. CDR3 length: 15 amino acids. Germline V gene data show CDR1 as KGHSH and CDR2 as LQKENI. CDR3 residues: CASSSQQGSSYEQYF. The CDR3 nucleotides are TGTGCCAGCTCCTCACAACAGGGGAGCTCCTACGAGCAGTACTTC.

V and J are TRBV5-1 and TRBJ2-1; 7 nucleotides agree with TRBD2. Germline V gene data show CDR1 as SGHRS and CDR2 as YFSETQ. CDR3 length: 14 residues. The trim removed 5 bases at V and 6 bases at J, leaving 8 bases unmatched. The CDR3 coding sequence is TGCGCCAGCAGTGTCAGACTAGCTGGCAATGAGCAGTTCTTC. It is translated as CASSVRLAGNEQFF.

CDR3 protein: CTSSQPGTSGTSTDTQYF. In nucleotides, the CDR3 is TGCACCAGCAGCCAACCCGGGACTAGCGGGACAAGCACAGATACGCAGTATTTT. This sequence joins TRBV1 and TRBJ2-3; the D call in the table, TRBD2, was not verified against the DNA. TRBV1 is labeled a pseudogene. This CDR3 comprises 18 residues.

This sequence joins TRBV30 and TRBJ2-1; possible D gene TRBD2, 6 bases. Germline CDR1 GTSNPN, CDR2 SVGIG (reference sequence). Trimming cost V 0 bases and J 3 bases, with 12 bases left between them. The CDR3 extends over 15 amino acids. CDR3 DNA sequence: TGTGCCTGGAGTGTAATCCGGGGGAGCTACAATGAGCAGTTCTTC. This encodes CAWSVIRGSYNEQFF.

This clone occurred once. The chain carries TRBV25-1 and TRBJ1-4, with TRBD1 matching 9 bases. The V and J ends lost 0 bases and 7 bases, in that order; junction bases with no gene match: 3. The CDR3 runs 15 residues. CDR1 is MGHDK and CDR2 is SYGVNS in the germline V gene. The CDR3 loop is CASSEYWTGAEKLFF. The CDR3 bases are TGTGCCAGCAGTGAATATTGGACAGGGGCTGAAAAACTGTTTTTT.

The chain carries TRBV10-1 and TRBJ1-1; D is uncertain. Germline CDR1 WNHNN, CDR2 SYGVQD (reference sequence). Trimming pared 10 bases from V and 10 bases from J, leaving 13 bases between. The CDR3 is 10 amino acids. CDR3 protein: CATKGSAAFF. CDR3 DNA sequence: TGCGCCACCAAAGGGAGCGCAGCTTTCTTT.

The chain has TRBV18 and TRBJ2-1, with 9 nucleotides matching TRBD2. This CDR3 region has 14 residues. Germline V lookup: CDR1 KGHSH, CDR2 LQKENI. V was clipped by 3 bases and J by 4 bases; unmatched bases: 1. CDR3 sequence reads: CASSPREGYNEQFF. The CDR3 bases are TGTGCCAGCTCACCGCGGGAGGGTTACAATGAGCAGTTCTTC.

The rearrangement joins TRBV19 to TRBJ1-1; 7 bases are shared with TRBD1. The CDR3 has 14 residues. The V gene's germline CDR1 is LNHDA and CDR2 SQIVND (reference sequence). V shed 9 bases and J 1 base; nucleotides not matched to a gene: 8. The CDR3 protein is CASTGRQGNTEAFF. The CDR3 DNA reads as TGTGCCAGCACCGGAAGACAGGGGAACACTGAAGCTTTCTTT.

The chain couples TRBV2 to TRBJ2-7, with TRBD1 identical over 8 bases. Germline V CDR1 and CDR2: SNHLY, FYNNEI. With 6 bases clipped from V and 12 bases from J, the junction kept 19 bases outside the gene matches. The CDR3 runs to 15 residues. DNA for the CDR3: TGTGCCAGCAGAGTGAACAGGGGGAGCCCCCTACTACGGTACTTC. It is translated as CASRVNRGSPLLRYF.

Only a few counts were recorded for this clone. The chain joins TRBV4-3 to TRBJ2-7; 9 bases are shared with TRBD1. V shed 8 bases, J shed 3 bases, and the junction held 5 bases outside the gene matches. This CDR3 is 13 amino acids long. Per the germline V gene, CDR1 is LGHNA and CDR2 is YSLEER. The CDR3 sequence: CASARDRDYEQYF. CDR3 coding DNA: TGCGCCAGCGCTCGGGACAGGGACTACGAGCAGTACTTC.

The chain is built from TRBV2 and TRBJ2-7; 13 positions match TRBD2. This CDR3 has 15 residues. Unmatched junction bases numbered 8, after V lost 7 bases and J lost 5 bases. Germline values: CDR1 SNHLY, CDR2 FYNNEI. The DNA for the CDR3 is TGTGCCAGCACCCGAATGGGACTAGCGGGAAACGAGCAGTACTTC. Its protein product is CASTRMGLAGNEQYF. The full variable domain, rest sourced from reference TRBV2 and TRBJ2-7, is EPEVTQTPSHQVTQMGQEVILRCVPISNHLYFYWYRQILGQKVEFLVSFYNNEISEKSEIFDDQFSVERPDGSNFTLKIRSTKLEDSAMYFCASTRMGLAGNEQYFGPGTRLTVT.

This clone was seen more than once but under ten times. The chain joins TRBV10-1 to TRBJ2-7; D is perhaps TRBD1 (6 bases). Germline assignment: CDR1 WNHNN and CDR2 SYGVQD (reference sequence). V was clipped by 4 bases and J by 5 bases, with 15 bases between them. This CDR3 has 14 amino acids. The CDR3 region is CASSGQGLIDEQYF. CDR3 DNA: TGCGCCAGCAGTGGTCAGGGGTTGATCGACGAGCAGTACTTC.

The genes are TRBV9 and TRBJ2-3; TRBD2 might be the D (6 bases). The CDR3 contains 15 residues. Looked up from germline, CDR1 is SGDLS and CDR2 is YYNGEE. Trimming stripped 2 bases from V and 0 bases from J, with 10 bases between. The CDR3 nucleotides are TGTGCCAGCAGCGTGGCGGGATCGAGCACAGATACGCAGTATTTT. Its translation is CASSVAGSSTDTQYF.

The V gene is TRBV6-1, the J gene TRBJ2-7; a possible D gene is TRBD1 (6 bases). Germline CDR1 is MNHNS and CDR2 is SASEGT. V lost 0 bases, J lost 3 bases, and 12 bases lay in between. The CDR3 totals 15 residues. The CDR3 DNA reads TGTGCCAGCAGTGAAGCCCGGACAGCCCTCTACGAGCAGTACTTC. Translated: CASSEARTALYEQYF.